Below, 18 T cell receptor beta chains from the same sample are listed, as sequenced in a study of long-term antiretroviral therapy in people with HIV. Survey-level immunoSEQ v3.0 assays were run. The protocol was immunoSEQ multiplex PCR, while the TCRdb copy is restricted to in-frame clones and leaves out a portion. The sample has roughly 17,000 clones; around nine tenths are singletons. The specimen was unsorted PBMCs, collected 0.3 years after starting antiretroviral therapy. All receptors derive from a man aged 55 to 70 with HIV.

The V gene is TRBV7-9, the J gene TRBJ2-7, with 8 nucleotides matching TRBD1. This CDR3 has 13 residues. Trimming cost V 6 bases and J 5 bases; bases outside gene matches: 6. The germline CDR1 and CDR2 sequences are SEHNR and FQNEAQ (reference sequence). CDR3 protein: CASSYGQGDEQYF. CDR3 DNA sequence: TGTGCCAGCAGTTACGGACAGGGCGACGAGCAGTACTTC.

V gene TRBV7-2 combines with J gene TRBJ2-7; 8 bases fit TRBD1. Unmatched junction bases numbered 4, after V lost 4 bases and J lost 2 bases. This CDR3 is 14 amino acids long. Germline CDR1 reads SGHTA; CDR2 reads FQGNSA. CDR3 region: CASSYRTGTYEQYF. CDR3 coding DNA: TGTGCCAGCAGCTACAGGACAGGGACCTACGAGCAGTACTTC.

V and J are TRBV6-5 and TRBJ2-1, with D tentatively TRBD1 or TRBD2 (6 bases each). The germline gives CDR1 MNHEY, CDR2 SVGAGI. The CDR3 is 14 residues long. V lost 6 bases to trimming and J lost 8 bases, with 17 bases between them. The CDR3 reads CASSSNWGAYEQFF. CDR3 sequence (DNA): TGTGCCAGCAGCTCTAACTGGGGGGCATATGAGCAGTTCTTC.

The gene calls are TRBV6-5 and TRBJ2-7; D may match TRBD1 or TRBD2 (5 bases each). This CDR3 is built from 13 residues. V gave up 6 bases and J gave up 0 bases, with 9 bases separating them. Looked up from germline, CDR1 is MNHEY and CDR2 is SVGAGI. This CDR3 reads CASRGTVSYEQYF. The CDR3 bases are TGTGCCAGCAGGGGGACGGTCTCCTACGAGCAGTACTTC.

This chain uses TRBV5-4 with TRBJ1-2; a possible D gene is TRBD1 (5 bases). Trimming cost V 4 bases and J 4 bases, with 20 bases left between them. The CDR3 extends over 16 amino acids. CDR1 is SGHNT, CDR2 YYREEE, per germline (reference sequence). Written as DNA, the CDR3 is TGTGCCAGCAGCACACCGGGACCCTTAATACCCTATGGCTACACCTTC. Encoded protein: CASSTPGPLIPYGYTF.

This clone appeared a single time. The chain carries TRBV6-1 and TRBJ1-5; weak D call: TRBD1 (5 bases). This CDR3 is built from 13 residues. With 7 bases removed from V and 6 bases from J, the gap between germline ends came to 13 bases. Germline CDR1 is MNHNS and CDR2 is SASEGT. CDR3: CASNPDRGQPQHF. CDR3 in DNA: TGTGCCAGCAATCCTGATAGGGGTCAGCCCCAGCATTTT.

This rearrangement joins TRBV4-1 to TRBJ2-6; 9 bases are a match to TRBD1. V lost 3 bases to trimming and J lost 4 bases; unmatched junction nucleotides: 7. The germline V gene has CDR1 MGHRA and CDR2 YSYEKL. CDR3 size: 17 residues. The CDR3 loop is CASSQTDRGAGANVLTF. CDR3 bases: TGCGCCAGCAGCCAGACCGACAGGGGGGCCGGGGCCAACGTCCTGACTTTC.

This rearrangement joins TRBV30 to TRBJ2-1; tentative D call: TRBD1 (6 bases). Looked up from germline, CDR1 is GTSNPN and CDR2 is SVGIG (reference sequence). This CDR3 has 15 amino acids. Trimming took 1 base from V and 0 from J, leaving 10 bases between them. CDR3 sequence: CAWSGQGSSYNEQFF. The DNA for the CDR3 is TGTGCCTGGAGTGGTCAGGGGAGCTCCTACAATGAGCAGTTCTTC.

V usage is TRBV5-6 and J usage is TRBJ1-1; TRBD1 is a possible D gene (5 bases). Trimming cost V 4 bases and J 10 bases, with 23 bases left between them. The CDR3 totals 15 residues. CDR1 SGHDT and CDR2 YYEEEE come from the germline V gene. The CDR3 loop reads CASSGRRIGGEGAFF. For the CDR3, the DNA is TGTGCCAGCAGCGGCCGCCGGATTGGGGGTGAGGGAGCTTTCTTT.

The chain employs TRBV7-7 and TRBJ2-5; the D is unclear. CDR1 SSHAT and CDR2 FNYEAQ come from the germline V gene (reference sequence). This CDR3 region has 14 residues. The germline V and J ends were trimmed by 2 bases and 0 bases, with 7 bases remaining between them. The CDR3 sequence: CASSLSQHQETQYF. CDR3 bases: TGTGCCAGCAGCTTATCACAGCACCAAGAGACCCAGTACTTC.

The chain combines TRBV5-6 with TRBJ2-5, with D uncertain. The CDR3 is 13 amino acids. Germline V gives CDR1 SGHDT, CDR2 YYEEEE. V was pared by 2 bases and J by 5 bases, with 10 bases between. The CDR3 reads CASSFPHIETQYF. The CDR3 DNA reads as TGTGCCAGCAGCTTTCCGCACATCGAGACCCAGTACTTC.

J is TRBJ2-7 and V is TRBV7-9; D uncertain. The V gene lost 1 base and the J gene lost 4 bases, with 5 bases spanning the gap. The CDR3 covers 12 residues. The germline gives CDR1 SEHNR, CDR2 FQNEAQ (reference sequence). The DNA for the CDR3 is TGTGCCAGCAGCTTAGTGGGTTACGAGCAGTACTTC. This sequence encodes CASSLVGYEQYF. Drawing the rest from reference TRBV7-9 and TRBJ2-7, the complete variable domain is DTGVSQNPRHKITKRGQNVTFRCDPISEHNRLYWYRQTLGQGPEFLTYFQNEAQLEKSRLLSDRFSAERPKGSFSTLEIQRTEQGDSAMYLCASSLVGYEQYFGPGTRLTVT.

The rearrangement joins TRBV21-1 to TRBJ1-2; TRBD1, as called in the table, went unchecked against the DNA. TRBV21-1 is given as a pseudogene. The CDR3 totals 17 residues. The CDR3 region has the DNA TGTGCCAGCAGCAACCGGGACAGGGTGGTTCAGAACTATGGCTACACCTTC. Its translation is CASSNRDRVVQNYGYTF.

The chain joins TRBV9 to TRBJ2-1, with TRBD2 identical over 9 bases. CDR3 size: 16 residues. CDR1 is SGDLS and CDR2 is YYNGEE in the germline V gene. J was trimmed by 3 bases and V by 3 bases; bases with no gene match: 7. Here the CDR3 reads CASSGGGGAGYNEQFF. CDR3 DNA: TGTGCCAGCAGCGGTGGCGGGGGGGCAGGCTACAATGAGCAGTTCTTC.

The chain links TRBV7-2 to TRBJ1-4, with a tentative D call TRBD1 (5 bases). Germline V gives CDR1 SGHTA, CDR2 FQGNSA. Trimming left V 5 bases short and J 4 bases short, with 14 bases between. This CDR3 comprises 15 residues. The CDR3 region has the DNA TGTGCCAGCAGCATGAGACAGCGGTTTAATGAAAAACTGTTTTTT. The encoded protein is CASSMRQRFNEKLFF.

The CDR3 DNA reads as TGTGCCAGCAGCTTAGCGTTGTCCGCGGGGCCGACCCAGTACTTC. It specifies CASSLALSAGPTQYF. The chain combines TRBV7-2 with TRBJ2-5; D perhaps matches TRBD2 (6 bases). This CDR3 is 15 amino acids long. The V gene lost 0 bases and the J gene lost 7 bases, with 15 bases spanning the gap. Germline V lookup: CDR1 SGHTA, CDR2 FQGNSA.

The V gene is TRBV6-1, the J gene TRBJ1-2, with 10 bases fitting TRBD1. CDR1 and CDR2 from the germline V gene are MNHNS and SASEGT. The ends lost 3 bases at V and 3 bases at J; junction bases unmatched: 1. The CDR3 loop spans 14 amino acids. CDR3 coding DNA: TGTGCCAGCAGTGAGGGACAGGGGTACTATGGCTACACCTTC. Encoded protein: CASSEGQGYYGYTF.

The V and J genes are TRBV11-3 and TRBJ2-5; 9 bases match TRBD2. V gave up 1 base and J gave up 2 bases; unmatched junction bases: 11. This CDR3 is built from 18 residues. CDR1 is SGHNT and CDR2 is YENEEA in the germline V gene. The CDR3, as DNA: TGTGCCAGCAGCTTAGGATTGAGGAGCGGGGGGCGACAAGAGACCCAGTACTTC. Translating gives CASSLGLRSGGRQETQYF.